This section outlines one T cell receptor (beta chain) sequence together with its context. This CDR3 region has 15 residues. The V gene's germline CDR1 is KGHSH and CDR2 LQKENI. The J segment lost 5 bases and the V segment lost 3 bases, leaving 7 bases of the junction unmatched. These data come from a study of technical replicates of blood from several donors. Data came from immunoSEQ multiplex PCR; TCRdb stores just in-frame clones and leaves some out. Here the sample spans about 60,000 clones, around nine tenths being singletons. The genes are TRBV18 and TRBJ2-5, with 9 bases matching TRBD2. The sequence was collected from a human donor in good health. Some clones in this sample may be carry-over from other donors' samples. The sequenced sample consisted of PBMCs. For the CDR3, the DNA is TGTGCCAGCTCACCTCTGGGACTAGCCTGGGAGACCCAGTACTTC. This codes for CASSPLGLAWETQYF.